This T cell receptor beta chain appears in the sequencing data of a study of cytomegalovirus exposure and HLA in healthy donors. Study details: It was reported in a later analysis that the same platform had been used for the roughly 110 validation repertoires as for the approximately 670 first-cohort repertoires.

General study findings and limits: Cytomegalovirus status was reportedly diagnosed by the classifier with high specificity and sensitivity. Subsequent analysis found a tendency for first-cohort TCR clusters to co-occur within the 120 or so validation repertoires. The authors enumerated 150 to 200 TCR beta chains as linked to cytomegalovirus.

Germline assignment: CDR1 SEHNR and CDR2 FQNEAQ (reference sequence). The ends lost 7 bases at V and 4 bases at J; junction bases unmatched: 9. The CDR3 totals 14 residues. A remark on this clone: Its antigen is not known.

The data were produced by immunoSEQ multiplex PCR, yet TCRdb's version contains in-frame clones alone and is incomplete. The sample consists of 150,000 to 250,000 clones, roughly 82% of them appearing once. Sequenced input: PBMCs. This TCR was recovered from a woman aged 25 to 45 in good health and CMV-seropositive. The chain uses TRBV7-9 and TRBJ2-7, with 8 bases matching TRBD2. Here the CDR3 reads CASNKDGGVYEQYF. CDR3 in DNA: TGTGCCAGCAACAAGGACGGGGGGGTTTACGAGCAGTACTTC. The full variable domain, in which reference TRBV7-9 and TRBJ2-7 provide the parts outside the CDR3, is DTGVSQNPRHKITKRGQNVTFRCDPISEHNRLYWYRQTLGQGPEFLTYFQNEAQLEKSRLLSDRFSAERPKGSFSTLEIQRTEQGDSAMYLCASNKDGGVYEQYFGPGTRLTVT.